A selection of T cell receptor beta chains follows, all from one sample in a study of T cells after posttransplantation cyclophosphamide. Sequencing used immunoSEQ multiplex PCR; TCRdb keeps in-frame clones, though not all of them. The top ten clones hold about 2.6% of a sample with tens of thousands of clones, 86% of them seen once. Sequencing was performed on PBMCs. These receptors all come from a man under 40 with a blood cancer, CMV-positive, and with a related stem cell donor. Both conserved end residues are trimmed from each CDR3.

TRBJ1-1 TRBV4-1 ASSQGGQGLEAF
TRBJ1-2 TRBV7-2 ASSEDRGGGYGYT
TRBJ2-3 TRBV29-1 SVEGTSGRGDTQY
TRBJ1-4 TRBV9 ASSVGVRRRGRGFNEKLF
TRBJ1-1 TRBV19 ASSVTGNTEAF
TRBJ1-2 TRBV20-1 SARHTGLIT
TRBJ2-1 TRBV11-2 ASSPQGLAGGNEQF
TRBJ2-7 TRBV28 ASSLSGAERVLQY
TRBJ1-5 TRBV9 ASSDAGGLPQH
TRBJ2-7 TRBV19 ASSSYGGPYSYEQY
TRBJ2-2 TRBV6-5 ASKITATGELF
TRBJ2-7 TRBV7-9 ASSFLGSGLS
TRBJ2-7 TRBV10-3 AASTSGLLEEQY
TRBJ2-3 TRBV2 ASSEGLTDTQY
TRBJ2-4 TRBV28 ASSFQGAVAKNIQY
. TRBV6-5 ASTRGQIYEQY
TRBJ2-1 TRBV19 ASKGGGRGLKQF
TRBJ1-5 TRBV2 ASTSGQGSNQPQH
TRBJ2-5 TRBV7-8 ASSLAWIPGLAGEYQETQY
TRBJ1-1 TRBV2 ASSEGFGTEAF
TRBJ2-3 TRBV6-5 ASSSIRGPTDTQY
TRBJ2-3 TRBV29-1 SSLYRDTDTQY
TRBJ1-4 TRBV5-1 ASSIREANEKLF
TRBJ2-7 TRBV4-2 ASSQDRASGSSYEQY
TRBJ2-7 TRBV6-6 ASSYGPQISYKQY
TRBJ2-1 TRBV5-8 ASSLYSGITPYNEQF
TRBJ1-2 TRBV4-1 ASSQEFHYNYGYT
TRBJ2-3 TRBV7-9 ASSPPFGGGEDTQY
TRBJ2-2 TRBV6-1 ASSGGGGGLRNTGELF
TRBJ1-2 TRBV2 ASSGSRANYGYT
TRBJ2-3 TRBV5-8 ASSSGTSTDTQY
TRBJ2-4 TRBV7-3 ASSLGGGADIQY
TRBJ2-7 TRBV5-6 ASSLRSGRVNEQY
TRBJ1-2 TRBV6-5 ASRRTGGYGYT
TRBJ2-3 TRBV9 ASSSIAGANTQY
TRBJ2-1 TRBV4-2 ASSQDGLAGYNEQF
TRBJ2-1 TRBV11-2 ASSFDGTSGRSSYNEQF
TRBJ2-7 TRBV12-5 ASGPTSGAQY
TRBJ1-2 TRBV28 ASSPPTGLGAYGYT
TRBJ1-5 TRBV27 ASSLSLGANQPQH
TRBJ1-2 TRBV7-2 ASSLGVGGDGYT
TRBJ2-1 TRBV5-1 ASSSNPGIGSSYNEQF
TRBJ1-1 TRBV5-4 ASSGVWQGNSGTEAF
TRBJ1-2 TRBV2 ASRPMDSYGYT
TRBJ2-1 TRBV7-3 ASSTRTSGNNEQF